Presented here are 30 T cell receptor beta chains from one specimen sequenced in a study of T cell clusters in autoimmune cytopenias. One tube held mixed TRB-A and TRB-B primer pools for touch-down PCR. Using the multiplex PCR reads, TCRdb records one entry per CDR3 protein without DNA. This specimen shows approximately 12,000 distinct CDR3 sequences; the ten leading clones hold roughly 3%. TRB was amplified from approximately 250 ng of peripheral blood genomic DNA per sample. The material sequenced was peripheral blood. These TCRs come from a human donor with an autoimmune cytopenia or autoimmune hepatitis (not recorded which).

The chain carries TRBV13 and TRBJ2-1; TCRdb proposes TRBD1, but this gene call is untestable without DNA. The CDR3 covers 15 residues. The germline V gene encodes CDR1 PRHDT and CDR2 FYEKMQ (reference sequence). This chain's CDR3 is CASSSGTKMGNEQFF. The variable domain in full, with the rest retrieved from reference TRBV13 and TRBJ2-1, is AAGVIQSPRHLIKEKRETATLKCYPIPRHDTVYWYQQGPGQDPQFLISFYEKMQSDKGSIPDRFSAQQFSDYHSELNMSSLELGDSALYFCASSSGTKMGNEQFFGPGTRLTVL.

The rearrangement links TRBV5-4 to TRBJ2-1; the D call from TCRdb, TRBD2, cannot be confirmed without DNA. Germline CDR1 SGHNT, CDR2 YYREEE (reference sequence). The CDR3 spans 15 residues. This CDR3 is CASSLGAGRGDEQFF.

The J gene is TRBJ1-1, the V gene TRBV29-1; no DNA is available, so the TRBD1 call from TCRdb remains unchecked. The CDR3 runs to 13 residues. CDR1 SQVTM and CDR2 ANQGSEA come from the germline V gene. CDR3 region: CSVVRQANTEAFF.

The genes are TRBV5-5 and TRBJ2-6; TCRdb reports TRBD1, a call that lacks DNA to check it against. The CDR3 has 16 amino acids. Germline CDR1 SGHKS, CDR2 YYEKEE (reference sequence). The CDR3: CASSSGTGIGANVLTF.

J is TRBJ2-3 and V is TRBV12-3 or TRBV12-4. The CDR3 runs to 14 residues. The chain's CDR3 is CASSLRLAADTQYF.

Judged by frequency, this clonotype is medium-sized. The gene calls are TRBV29-1 and TRBJ2-7; TCRdb proposes TRBD1, but this gene call is untestable without DNA. Germline assignment: CDR1 SQVTM and CDR2 ANQGSEA. This CDR3 has 13 amino acids. CDR3 protein: CSVGQGSTYEQYF.

This clonotype shows up as medium-sized by frequency. The chain is built from TRBV19 and TRBJ2-5; the TCRdb D gene call, TRBD1, has no DNA to confirm it. Germline-derived CDR1 and CDR2 are LNHDA and SQIVND (reference sequence). The CDR3 sequence is 17 residues long. The CDR3 loop is CASSIGPPTGKRETQYF.

V is TRBV27 and J is TRBJ2-7; TCRdb picks TRBD2, but there is no DNA to check that call. CDR1 and CDR2 from the germline V gene are MNHEY and SMNVEV (reference sequence). This CDR3 region has 12 residues. The CDR3 loop reads CASRGLDYEQYF.

The chain employs TRBV6-2 or TRBV6-3 and TRBJ1-1; checking the TCRdb D call of TRBD1 is not possible without DNA. This CDR3 region has 12 residues. From germline, CDR1 is MNHEY and CDR2 SVGEGT. The CDR3 loop reads CASTSGYTEAFF.

The genes are TRBV18 and TRBJ2-2. Germline V lookup: CDR1 KGHSH, CDR2 LQKENI. CDR3 length: 15 residues. The CDR3 reads CASSPPTVTTGELFF.

The chain joins TRBV6-5 to TRBJ2-2; absent DNA, TCRdb's TRBD2 call cannot be checked. This CDR3 has 15 residues. CDR1 is MNHEY and CDR2 is SVGAGI in the germline V gene. CDR3 residues: CASTEGGANTGELFF.

This rearrangement joins TRBV12-3 or TRBV12-4 to TRBJ2-2; with no DNA, the TCRdb D assignment of TRBD1 cannot be verified. This CDR3 is 14 amino acids long. CDR3 region: CASNNLQGAGELFF.

This chain joins TRBV12-3 or TRBV12-4 and TRBJ2-6. The CDR3 has 16 residues. The CDR3 region is CASLLGYGSGANVLTF.

The chain recombines TRBV6-2 or TRBV6-3 with TRBJ1-5; TCRdb lists TRBD1, though no DNA is available to test this call. The CDR3 extends over 14 amino acids. The germline CDR1 and CDR2 sequences are MNHEY and SVGEGT. The CDR3 is CASSYLVGRGPQHF.

The chain combines TRBV30 with TRBJ2-5; the TRBD1 assignment by TCRdb is unverifiable without DNA. There are 13 residues in the CDR3. CDR1 GTSNPN and CDR2 SVGIG come from the germline V gene (reference sequence). The CDR3 is CAWTGLLMETQYF.

The chain joins TRBV5-1 to TRBJ2-1; absent DNA, TCRdb's TRBD2 call cannot be checked. Germline CDR1 SGHRS, CDR2 YFSETQ. CDR3 size: 15 residues. CDR3: CASSDLAGGPNEQFF. Based on the CDR3 plus reference TRBV5-1 and TRBJ2-1, the full variable domain is KAGVTQTPRYLIKTRGQQVTLSCSPISGHRSVSWYQQTPGQGLQFLFEYFSETQRNKGNFPGRFSGRQFSNSRSEMNVSTLELGDSALYLCASSDLAGGPNEQFFGPGTRLTVL.

Judged by frequency, this clonotype is medium-sized. The rearrangement joins TRBV19 to TRBJ2-5; with no DNA, the TCRdb D assignment of TRBD1 cannot be verified. CDR1 is LNHDA and CDR2 is SQIVND in the germline V gene (reference sequence). CDR3 length: 15 amino acids. The CDR3 here is CASSIQGTGGETQYF.

The CDR3 sequence is CASSSLGQVSQSGANVLTF. The rearrangement joins TRBV6-5 to TRBJ2-6; the D gene TCRdb calls, TRBD1, cannot be checked with no DNA. CDR3 length: 19 residues. The germline CDR1 and CDR2 sequences are MNHEY and SVGAGI.

This chain joins TRBV30 and TRBJ1-2; as DNA is missing, the TRBD1 call by TCRdb cannot be tested. Germline CDR1 is GTSNPN and CDR2 is SVGIG (reference sequence). The CDR3 consists of 16 residues. The CDR3 protein is CAWSVFGGAGNYGYTF.

J is TRBJ2-1 and V is TRBV19; TCRdb outputs TRBD2, but without DNA this stays unchecked. The CDR3 extends over 14 amino acids. CDR1 is LNHDA, CDR2 SQIVND, per germline (reference sequence). The CDR3 sequence: CASSIGGTSNEQFF.

This clonotype counts as medium-sized by frequency. This sequence joins TRBV6-6 and TRBJ2-1; the D call from TCRdb, TRBD2, cannot be confirmed without DNA. Germline CDR1 is MNHNY and CDR2 is SVGAGI (reference sequence). The CDR3 sequence is 15 residues long. The CDR3 sequence: CASSSSGREGNEQFF.

The chain employs TRBV19 and TRBJ2-3; as DNA is missing, the TRBD2 call by TCRdb cannot be tested. Germline assignment: CDR1 LNHDA and CDR2 SQIVND (reference sequence). CDR3 length equals 16 residues. CDR3 residues: CASSRRLAGAKDTQYF.

The V gene is TRBV18, the J gene TRBJ2-7; absent DNA, TCRdb's TRBD2 call cannot be checked. Looked up from germline, CDR1 is KGHSH and CDR2 is LQKENI. The CDR3 sequence is 15 residues long. The CDR3 here is CASSPSGGGSFGQYF.

The J gene is TRBJ2-1, the V gene TRBV9; with no DNA, the TCRdb D assignment of TRBD1 cannot be verified. The CDR3 is made up of 15 amino acids. The germline V gene encodes CDR1 SGDLS and CDR2 YYNGEE. Here the CDR3 reads CASSKDSTRVNEQFF.

The V and J genes are TRBV6-6 and TRBJ1-6. CDR1 is MNHNY and CDR2 is SVGAGI in the germline V gene (reference sequence). CDR3 length equals 15 residues. The CDR3 here is CASRGTGRGGSPLHF.

The CDR3 loop reads CASSFRGVTEAFF. This chain connects TRBV27 to TRBJ1-1; TCRdb's D gene call, TRBD1, goes unchecked for lack of DNA. The CDR3 totals 13 residues. The germline gives CDR1 MNHEY, CDR2 SMNVEV (reference sequence).

The genes are TRBV27 and TRBJ2-5. The CDR3 totals 13 residues. In germline, CDR1 is MNHEY, CDR2 SMNVEV (reference sequence). The CDR3 protein is CASRSSVQETQYF.

The chain recombines TRBV5-5 with TRBJ2-7; TCRdb gives TRBD1 as the D gene, but with no DNA this cannot be confirmed. Germline values: CDR1 SGHKS, CDR2 YYEKEE (reference sequence). The CDR3 is 14 residues long. CDR3 region: CASSLAGPDREQYF.

V and J are TRBV19 and TRBJ1-3. Germline-derived CDR1 and CDR2 are LNHDA and SQIVND (reference sequence). The CDR3 has 13 residues. CDR3 sequence reads: CASSSTNGNTIYF.

This chain joins TRBV19 and TRBJ2-3. CDR3 length: 12 amino acids. CDR1 LNHDA and CDR2 SQIVND come from the germline V gene (reference sequence). CDR3 loop: CASNDYTDTQYF.